These 25 T cell receptor beta chains were sequenced from one sample in a study of early T cells in non-severe SARS-CoV-2 infection. TCRdb analysed the 5' RACE reads with MiXCR anew, one entry per CDR3 protein. The sample yields about 27,000 distinct CDR3 sequences, 5.4% seen once. What was sequenced was whole blood. The receptors were gathered from an adult who was a healthcare worker with PCR-confirmed SARS-CoV-2 infection or an uninfected control (not recorded which).

This clonotype is deemed medium-sized. The CDR3 sequence is CATGVDSDTEAFF. Here the CDR3 DNA reads TGTGCCACCGGGGTTGACTCGGACACTGAAGCTTTCTTT. This sequence joins TRBV10-3 and TRBJ1-1; no reliable D call. Germline CDR1 ENHRY, CDR2 SYGVKD. The CDR3 spans 13 residues. Trimming shortened V by 10 bases and J by 3 bases, and 15 bases separated the two germline ends.

The table lists this clonotype with a few counts. The chain links TRBV6-2 or TRBV6-3 to TRBJ2-3; D may be TRBD2 (6 bases). V gave up 10 bases and J gave up 10 bases, with 15 bases separating them. CDR3 size: 11 residues. Germline-derived CDR1 and CDR2 are MNHEY and SVGEGT. The CDR3 sequence: CAITDGGAQYF. The CDR3 nucleotides are TGTGCCATTACCGACGGAGGGGCGCAGTATTTT.

This clonotype was recorded a few times. CDR3 sequence (DNA): TGCGCCAGCAGCTCGGGTTCGGGTCGTGAGGCTTTCTTT. Its translation is CASSSGSGREAFF. This chain joins TRBV5-1 and TRBJ1-1; D not resolved. This CDR3 is built from 13 residues. Trimming stripped 3 bases from V and 11 bases from J, with 17 bases between. The germline gives CDR1 SGHRS, CDR2 YFSETQ. Looking up the rest from reference TRBV5-1 and TRBJ1-1 gives the full variable domain: KAGVTQTPRYLIKTRGQQVTLSCSPISGHRSVSWYQQTPGQGLQFLFEYFSETQRNKGNFPGRFSGRQFSNSRSEMNVSTLELGDSALYLCASSSGSGREAFFGQGTRLTVV.

This chain joins TRBV6-2 or TRBV6-3 and TRBJ2-5; no clear D. The germline V gene encodes CDR1 MNHEY and CDR2 SVGEGT. V gave up 5 bases and J gave up 2 bases, with 3 bases separating them. The CDR3 spans 11 residues. The CDR3 region has the DNA TGTGCCAGCAGTCTTCAAGAGACCCAGTACTTC. Amino acids: CASSLQETQYF.

The chain employs TRBV27 and TRBJ2-7; 7 bases are shared with TRBD1. V was pared by 3 bases and J by 9 bases, with 11 bases of the junction left unmatched. This CDR3 has 14 amino acids. CDR1 MNHEY and CDR2 SMNVEV come from the germline V gene (reference sequence). CDR3 sequence (DNA): TGTGCCAGCAGTTTGACAGGGTTTTTTGCGGTGCAGTACTTC. This encodes CASSLTGFFAVQYF.

The rearrangement links TRBV18 to TRBJ2-7, with TRBD2 matching 12 bases. With V trimmed by 3 bases and J by 7 bases, 10 bases remained unmatched. In germline, CDR1 is KGHSH, CDR2 LQKENI. The CDR3 consists of 16 residues. The CDR3 region is CASSPRLAGAPGEQYF. CDR3 DNA sequence: TGTGCCAGCTCACCTCGACTAGCGGGGGCCCCAGGGGAGCAGTACTTC. Using reference TRBV18 and TRBJ2-7 for the parts outside the CDR3, the full variable domain is NAGVMQNPRHLVRRRGQEARLRCSPMKGHSHVYWYRQLPEEGLKFMVYLQKENIIDESGMPKERFSAEFPKEGPSILRIQQVVRGDSAAYFCASSPRLAGAPGEQYFGPGTRLTVT.

This clonotype has at least ten counts. This chain connects TRBV11-2 to TRBJ2-3, with D possibly being TRBD1 (6 bases). CDR1 is SGHAT and CDR2 is FQNNGV in the germline V gene. This CDR3 is built from 19 residues. Trimming shortened V by 3 bases and J by 2 bases, and 24 bases separated the two germline ends. DNA of the CDR3: TGTGCCAGCAGCTTGGGACGACCAGGGGCCCGCCTCAACACAGATACGCAGTATTTT. This gives the protein CASSLGRPGARLNTDTQYF. The full variable domain, rest sourced from reference TRBV11-2 and TRBJ2-3, is EAGVAQSPRYKIIEKRQSVAFWCNPISGHATLYWYQQILGQGPKLLIQFQNNGVVDDSQLPKDRFSAERLKGVDSTLKIQPAKLEDSAVYLCASSLGRPGARLNTDTQYFGPGTRLTVL.

The table lists this clonotype with many counts. The chain joins TRBV4-1 to TRBJ2-4, with a weak D call TRBD2 (6 bases). CDR1 and CDR2 (germline): MGHRA, YSYEKL. With 4 bases removed from V and 0 bases from J, the gap between germline ends came to 16 bases. The CDR3 has 17 amino acids. The CDR3 DNA follows: TGCGCCAGCAGCCCATACGTATTAGCGGTAGCCAAAAACATTCAGTACTTC. It specifies CASSPYVLAVAKNIQYF.

Worth noting for this clonotype: A junction boundary mismatches the germline segment, possibly from a read error. The gene calls are TRBV6-2 or TRBV6-3 and TRBJ2-7; TRBD2 aligns across 8 bases. The germline V gene has CDR1 MNHEY and CDR2 SVGEGT. This CDR3 has 14 amino acids. The CDR3 coding sequence is TGCGCCAGCAGCTACGGGGGGGACCCCTACGAGCAGTACTTC. The encoded protein is CASSYGGDPYEQYF.

The table lists this clonotype with many counts. This rearrangement joins TRBV27 to TRBJ1-1, with D perhaps matching TRBD1 (6 bases). The CDR3 is made up of 15 amino acids. Germline CDR1 reads MNHEY; CDR2 reads SMNVEV (reference sequence). The V and J ends lost 2 bases and 2 bases respectively, with 12 bases between them. The CDR3 sequence: CASSLRGALNTEAFF. CDR3 in DNA: TGTGCCAGCAGTTTAAGGGGGGCCTTAAACACTGAAGCTTTCTTT.

This clonotype has a handful of counts. V gene TRBV4-3 combines with J gene TRBJ2-2, with TRBD2 matching 16 bases. The CDR3 consists of 20 residues. Germline V lookup: CDR1 LGHNA, CDR2 YSLEER. V lost 2 bases and J lost 6; bases outside the gene matches: 12. CDR3 sequence: CASSQTGPGLAGGISGELFF. The DNA for the CDR3 is TGCGCCAGCAGCCAAACGGGGCCGGGACTAGCGGGAGGGATCTCCGGGGAGCTGTTTTTT.

Of note for this clonotype: A read error may be the cause here, since a much bigger clone is one base away. The V gene is TRBV7-8, the J gene TRBJ2-3; D is perhaps TRBD1 or TRBD2 (5 bases each). This CDR3 spans 17 amino acids. The germline CDR1 and CDR2 sequences are SGHVS and FQNEAQ. Trimming took 5 bases from V and 1 from J, leaving 19 bases between them. CDR3 loop: CASSAHEMSGRTDTQYF. CDR3 nucleotides: TGTGCCAGCAGCGCCCATGAGATGTCGGGACGCACAGATACGCAGTATTTT.

V and J are TRBV19 and TRBJ2-6; TRBD1 is a possible D gene (6 bases). The V gene's germline CDR1 is LNHDA and CDR2 SQIVND (reference sequence). CDR3 length equals 15 residues. Trimming took 7 bases from V and 2 from J, leaving 12 bases between them. CDR3 residues: CASISGVAGANVLTF. CDR3 bases: TGTGCCAGTATTTCAGGGGTTGCTGGGGCCAACGTCCTGACTTTC.

There are many counts of this clonotype. The V gene is TRBV29-1, the J gene TRBJ2-1; D is unclear. The CDR3 covers 14 residues. The V gene lost 1 base and the J gene lost 3 bases, with 10 bases spanning the gap. From germline, CDR1 is SQVTM and CDR2 ANQGSEA. CDR3 in DNA: TGCAGCGTTGAAGGGTACGTGGGCTACAATGAGCAGTTCTTC. It encodes CSVEGYVGYNEQFF.

This clonotype was seen many times. The gene calls are TRBV14 and TRBJ2-3, with a weak D call TRBD1 (6 bases). The CDR3 is made up of 14 amino acids. Trimming stripped 9 bases from V and 2 bases from J, with 15 bases between. Germline V lookup: CDR1 SGHDN, CDR2 FVKESK. The CDR3 bases are TGTGCCAGTAATTACAGGGCGAACACAGATACGCAGTATTTT. Translation: CASNYRANTDTQYF.

This clonotype occurred many times. The V gene is TRBV20-1, the J gene TRBJ2-1; D not resolved. The CDR3 loop spans 12 amino acids. From germline, CDR1 is DFQATT and CDR2 SNEGSKA (reference sequence). V shed 1 base and J shed 8 bases, with 9 bases lying between them. DNA for the CDR3: TGCAGTGCTAGAGCTCATGGCGATGAGCAGTTCTTC. It yields the protein CSARAHGDEQFF.

In its sample, this clonotype was seen a few times. The V gene is TRBV7-8, the J gene TRBJ2-7, with TRBD2 identical over 13 bases. The length of the CDR3 is 16 residues. Germline lookup yields CDR1 SGHVS and CDR2 FQNEAQ. V shed 5 bases, J shed 2 bases, and the junction held 6 bases outside the gene matches. The CDR3 loop reads CASSRAGTSGAYEQYF. For the CDR3, the DNA is TGTGCCAGCAGCCGTGCCGGGACTAGCGGGGCCTACGAGCAGTACTTC.

The chain carries TRBV27 and TRBJ2-3; 10 bases map to TRBD1. The CDR3 has 14 residues. CDR1 is MNHEY and CDR2 is SMNVEV in the germline V gene (reference sequence). Trimming took 3 bases from V and 5 from J; bases not matched to a gene: 2. For the CDR3, the DNA is TGTGCCAGCAGTTTGGGACAGGGGAAAGATACGCAGTATTTT. Protein: CASSLGQGKDTQYF.

This clonotype was observed at least ten times. The V call is TRBV27, the J call TRBJ1-5; 9 bases map to TRBD1. Looked up from germline, CDR1 is MNHEY and CDR2 is SMNVEV (reference sequence). After removal of 3 bases from V and 9 bases from J, the junction contained 6 bases not matched to a gene. The CDR3 is 14 amino acids. The chain's CDR3 is CASSLDRGGVPQHF. CDR3 nucleotide sequence: TGTGCCAGCAGTTTGGACAGGGGAGGTGTGCCCCAGCATTTT.

This clonotype was counted many times. CDR3 region: CASRPRVHGYTF. CDR3 bases: TGTGCCAGCAGGCCCAGGGTGCATGGCTACACCTTC. This sequence joins TRBV2 and TRBJ1-2, with D possibly being TRBD1 (5 bases). Germline-derived CDR1 and CDR2 are SNHLY and FYNNEI. The ends were cut back, 6 bases at V and 6 bases at J, with 11 bases in the middle. The CDR3 is 12 residues long.

This clonotype has more than one count but fewer than ten. This chain connects TRBV27 to TRBJ1-4; D is perhaps TRBD1 (5 bases). CDR3 length: 14 amino acids. Germline V gives CDR1 MNHEY, CDR2 SMNVEV (reference sequence). The V end lost 8 bases, the J end lost 3 bases, and 13 bases lay between the germline ends. The CDR3 region is CASRYGGSNEKLFF. CDR3 DNA: TGTGCCAGCCGTTACGGGGGTTCTAATGAAAAACTGTTTTTT.

Details on this clonotype: Being one base from a much bigger clone, this may be a read error. A read error is likely, as this CDR3 ends without the conserved phenylalanine or tryptophan. V is TRBV7-9 and J is TRBJ2-7; possibly TRBD1 for D (6 bases). CDR1 SEHNR and CDR2 FQNEAQ come from the germline V gene (reference sequence). The CDR3 extends over 14 amino acids. V lost 2 bases and J lost 6, with 14 bases in between. The CDR3 is CASSLLDRKGEQYS. The DNA of the CDR3 is TGTGCCAGCAGCTTATTGGACAGAAAAGGCGAGCAGTACTCC.

At least ten counts were recorded for this clonotype. The gene calls are TRBV7-9 and TRBJ1-1, with D perhaps matching TRBD1 (6 bases). The CDR3 totals 12 residues. The V end lost 5 bases, the J end lost 8 bases, and 12 bases lay between the germline ends. Germline assignment: CDR1 SEHNR and CDR2 FQNEAQ (reference sequence). The CDR3 protein is CASSRRGPEAFF. CDR3 coding DNA: TGTGCCAGCAGCCGCAGGGGTCCGGAAGCTTTCTTT.

V is TRBV4-3 and J is TRBJ2-7; possible D gene TRBD2, 5 bases. This CDR3 region has 15 residues. Germline V CDR1 and CDR2: LGHNA, YSLEER. V was trimmed by 0 bases and J by 3 bases, leaving 12 bases between them. The CDR3 region is CASSQDPASSYEQYF. In DNA, the CDR3 is TGCGCCAGCAGCCAAGATCCCGCTAGCAGCTACGAGCAGTACTTC.

The chain couples TRBV5-1 to TRBJ2-2; no definite D call. The ends were cut back, 2 bases at V and 4 bases at J, with 6 bases in the middle. CDR3 length: 13 amino acids. Germline CDR1 and CDR2: SGHRS and YFSETQ. This CDR3 reads CASSFAVTGELFF. The CDR3 DNA is TGCGCCAGCAGCTTCGCGGTCACCGGGGAGCTGTTTTTT.